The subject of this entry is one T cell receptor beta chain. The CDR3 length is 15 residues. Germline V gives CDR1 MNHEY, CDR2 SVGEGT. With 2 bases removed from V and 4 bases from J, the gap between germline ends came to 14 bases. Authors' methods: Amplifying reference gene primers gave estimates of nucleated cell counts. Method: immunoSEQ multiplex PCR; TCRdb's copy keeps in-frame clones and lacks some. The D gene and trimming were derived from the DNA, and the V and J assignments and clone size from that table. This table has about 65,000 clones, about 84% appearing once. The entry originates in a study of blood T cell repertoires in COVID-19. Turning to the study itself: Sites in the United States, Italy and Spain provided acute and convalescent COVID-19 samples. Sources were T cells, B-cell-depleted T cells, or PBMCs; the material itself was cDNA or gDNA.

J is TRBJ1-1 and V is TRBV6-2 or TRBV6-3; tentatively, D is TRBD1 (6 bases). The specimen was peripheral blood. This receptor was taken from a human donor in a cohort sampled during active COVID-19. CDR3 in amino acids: CASSYDGGRRTEAFF. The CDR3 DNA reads TGTGCCAGCAGTTACGACGGGGGGCGTCGCACTGAAGCTTTCTTT.